These 5 T cell receptor beta chains originate from one sample sequenced in a study of blood T cell repertoires in COVID-19. Produced via immunoSEQ multiplex PCR; TCRdb's table is partial and in-frame only. The table has some 200,000 clones, around 94% seen once. Source material: peripheral blood. The receptors here all came from a young man with COVID-19, enrolled during active disease.

In its sample, this clone was seen a few times. The rearrangement uses TRBV5-1 and TRBJ2-7; TRBD1 might be the D (5 bases). Germline CDR1 is SGHRS and CDR2 is YFSETQ. This CDR3 has 13 amino acids. V lost 1 base and J 0 bases, leaving 5 bases between the germline ends. CDR3 DNA: TGCGCCAGCAGCTTGAGGGGCTCCTACGAGCAGTACTTC. This gives the protein CASSLRGSYEQYF. The full variable domain, with the rest looked up from reference TRBV5-1 and TRBJ2-7, is KAGVTQTPRYLIKTRGQQVTLSCSPISGHRSVSWYQQTPGQGLQFLFEYFSETQRNKGNFPGRFSGRQFSNSRSEMNVSTLELGDSALYLCASSLRGSYEQYFGPGTRLTVT.

V is TRBV28 and J is TRBJ1-4; 7 positions match TRBD1. The trim removed 8 bases at V and 5 bases at J, leaving 5 bases unmatched. Germline assignment: CDR1 MDHEN and CDR2 SYDVKM. CDR3 length: 13 amino acids. The CDR3 here is CASRDSLNEKLFF. Here the CDR3 DNA reads TGTGCCAGCCGGGACAGCCTAAATGAAAAACTGTTTTTT.

The chain is built from TRBV4-1 and TRBJ1-1; D is perhaps TRBD1 (6 bases). Germline V lookup: CDR1 MGHRA, CDR2 YSYEKL. The CDR3 is 19 amino acids. Trimming left V 1 base short and J 3 bases short, with 24 bases between. The CDR3 loop reads CASSQGAADFRGIDTEAFF. The CDR3 DNA follows: TGCGCCAGCAGCCAAGGGGCGGCAGATTTCAGGGGTATCGACACTGAAGCTTTCTTT.

The chain carries TRBV6-5 and TRBJ2-1; D possibly corresponds to TRBD2 (7 bases). Trimming pared 0 bases from V and 8 bases from J, leaving 17 bases between. CDR1 MNHEY and CDR2 SVGAGI come from the germline V gene. The CDR3 contains 16 residues. DNA of the CDR3: TGTGCCAGCAGTTACTCCGGAGGGGGGGGCATTTATGAGCAGTTCTTC. Its protein product is CASSYSGGGGIYEQFF.

This chain connects TRBV30 to TRBJ1-5; 8 bases fit TRBD1. Per the germline V gene, CDR1 is GTSNPN and CDR2 is SVGIG (reference sequence). Trimming removed 3 bases from V and 2 bases from J; junction bases left unmatched: 6. The CDR3 sequence is 15 residues long. CDR3 in amino acids: CAWRFEGQGNQPQHF. The CDR3 DNA reads as TGTGCCTGGAGGTTCGAGGGACAGGGCAATCAGCCCCAGCATTTT. The whole variable domain, remainder taken from reference TRBV30 and TRBJ1-5, is SQTIHQWPATLVQPVGSPLSLECTVEGTSNPNLYWYRQAAGRGLQLLFYSVGIGQISSEVPQNLSASRPQDRQFILSSKKLLLSDSGFYLCAWRFEGQGNQPQHFGDGTRLSIL.